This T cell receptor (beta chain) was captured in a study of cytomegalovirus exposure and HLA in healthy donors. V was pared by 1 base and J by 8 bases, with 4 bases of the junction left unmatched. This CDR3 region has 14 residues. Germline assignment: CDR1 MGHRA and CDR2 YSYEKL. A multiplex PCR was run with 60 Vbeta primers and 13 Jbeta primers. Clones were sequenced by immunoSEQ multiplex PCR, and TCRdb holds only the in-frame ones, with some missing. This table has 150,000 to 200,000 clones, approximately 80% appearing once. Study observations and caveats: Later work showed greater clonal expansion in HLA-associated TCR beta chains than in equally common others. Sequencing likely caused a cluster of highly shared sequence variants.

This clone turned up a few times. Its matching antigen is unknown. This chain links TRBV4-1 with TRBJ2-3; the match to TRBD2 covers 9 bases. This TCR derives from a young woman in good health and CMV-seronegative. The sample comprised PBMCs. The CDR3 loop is CASSQVTSGRTQYF. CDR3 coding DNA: TGCGCCAGCAGCCAAGTTACTAGCGGGCGTACGCAGTATTTT.